Listed below are T cell receptor beta chains from one sample, sequenced in a study of shared clonotypes between healthy human individuals. The protocol was immunoSEQ multiplex PCR, while the TCRdb copy is restricted to in-frame clones and leaves out a portion. The sample records 1.6 million or so clones, around 97% being singletons. Sequencing used naive CD4+ T cells sorted from blood. All receptors come from a young man in good health. CDR3s include the opening cysteine and the closing phenylalanine or tryptophan. The order of the fields is clone size, J gene, D gene, V gene, CDR3 DNA, CDR3 protein. A D gene is named only where the DNA matches it firmly. Rows may omit the clone size; those that give it use once, few, many or a size class.

.,TRBJ1-2,TRBD1,TRBV7-3,TGTGCCAGCAGCTTAACCTCGACAGGGTTCAGTGGCTACACCTTC,CASSLTSTGFSGYTF
.,TRBJ2-7,.,TRBV5-1,TGCGCCAGCAGCAGGACCGGAGGGTTGGAATCCTACGAGCAGTACTTC,CASSRTGGLESYEQYF
.,TRBJ2-7,.,TRBV7-2,TGTGCCAGCAGCTTAAAACAGGGCGGGGAGCAGTACTTC,CASSLKQGGEQYF
.,TRBJ1-1,.,TRBV28,TGTGCCAGCAGTTTACAAGGAGGGAGGGATGTCGCTTTCTTT,CASSLQGGRDVAFF
.,TRBJ2-7,TRBD2,TRBV5-1,TGCGCCAGCAGTCCTGGACTAGCGGACGTCTACGAGCAGTACTTC,CASSPGLADVYEQYF
once,TRBJ2-7,TRBD2,TRBV11-2,TGTGCCAGCAGCTTAGATCAGACTAGCGGGAGGGTTCGATCCTACGAGCAGTACTTC,CASSLDQTSGRVRSYEQYF
.,TRBJ2-1,TRBD2,TRBV5-4,TGTGCCAGCAGGACTAGCGGCTGGGGAGATGAGCAGTTCTTC,CASRTSGWGDEQFF
once,TRBJ2-3,.,TRBV7-3,TGTGCCAGCAGCGCGATCGGAGATACGCAGTATTTT,CASSAIGDTQYF
.,TRBJ2-1,TRBD2,TRBV18,TGTGCCAGCTCAATAACCTGGACTAGCGAAAACAATGAGCAGTTCTTC,CASSITWTSENNEQFF
.,TRBJ1-1,.,TRBV2,TGTGCCAGCAGCTTAAGCGGGGAAGCTTTCTTT,CASSLSGEAFF
once,TRBJ2-1,.,TRBV2,TGTGCCAGCACGTTCTTCCGGGAGAATGAGCAGTTCTTC,CASTFFRENEQFF
.,TRBJ2-1,.,TRBV5-1,TGCGCCAGCAGCTCGGGACAATACAATGAGCAGTTCTTC,CASSSGQYNEQFF
.,TRBJ2-1,.,TRBV29-1,TGCAGCGTTGAAAGTGGTGGCAGGGCATCCTACAATGAGCAGTTCTTC,CSVESGGRASYNEQFF
once,TRBJ2-1,TRBD2,TRBV7-3,TGTGCCAGCAGCCGAGATGCTAGCGGGGTCTACAATGAGCAGTTCTTC,CASSRDASGVYNEQFF
once,TRBJ2-1,.,TRBV9,TGTGCCAGCAGCGTTCATTTGGGCTCCTACAATGAGCAGTTCTTC,CASSVHLGSYNEQFF
.,TRBJ1-1,.,TRBV5-1,TGCGCCAGCAGCCCCAACACAAACACTGAAGCTTTCTTT,CASSPNTNTEAFF
once,TRBJ2-1,.,TRBV9,TGTGCCAGCAGCGTTGGGGTGGGGCGAATCAATGAGCAGTTCTTC,CASSVGVGRINEQFF
.,TRBJ1-5,.,TRBV19,TGTGCCAGTCGTGAGGGAGTAAGTGTGGGACGGTTGCCTTATAGCAATCAGCCCCAGCATTTT,CASREGVSVGRLPYSNQPQHF
.,TRBJ1-5,.,TRBV28,TGTGCCAGCAGTTTATTCTCAGGGTACAATCAGCCCCAGCATTTT,CASSLFSGYNQPQHF
.,TRBJ2-3,TRBD2,TRBV27,TGTGCCAGCAGTCCTAGCGGGAGGAGTACAGATACGCAGTATTTT,CASSPSGRSTDTQYF
.,TRBJ2-7,.,TRBV28,TGTGCCAGCAGGTACCCTCAGGGGCGGGTCTACGAGCAGTACTTC,CASRYPQGRVYEQYF
.,TRBJ2-3,TRBD2,TRBV11-3,TGTGCCAGCAGCCAAGGGACTAGCACCCGCGAGGATACGCAGTATTTT,CASSQGTSTREDTQYF
.,TRBJ2-7,.,TRBV28,TGTGCCAGCAGCTCCCCGGGGGATCCTTACGAGCAGTACTTC,CASSSPGDPYEQYF
.,TRBJ1-1,.,TRBV18,TGTGCCAGCTCCACCGGTGCGGTTGACGCTGAAGCTTTCTTT,CASSTGAVDAEAFF
.,TRBJ2-7,.,TRBV6-6,TGTGCCAGCAGTTACGTGGGCGAGCAGTACTTC,CASSYVGEQYF